The 29 T cell receptor beta chains below were found in one sample sequenced in a study of blood T cell repertoires in COVID-19. TCRdb's copy holds only in-frame clones and misses some; the assay was immunoSEQ multiplex PCR. The sample has 67,000 or so clones; about 80% are singletons. Sequencing used peripheral blood. The receptor set was obtained from a woman in her sixties or seventies with acute or convalescent COVID-19.

This chain joins TRBV25-1 and TRBJ1-2; 7 bases line up with TRBD1. V gave up 11 bases and J gave up 3 bases; unmatched junction bases: 9. The CDR3 is made up of 13 amino acids. Germline V CDR1 and CDR2: MGHDK, SYGVNS. CDR3 protein: CASSRDSDYGYTF. CDR3 nucleotide sequence: TGTGCCTCCTCGAGGGACAGTGACTATGGCTACACCTTC.

J is TRBJ1-5 and V is TRBV27; 10 nucleotides line up with TRBD1. The CDR3 is made up of 17 amino acids. The germline V gene has CDR1 MNHEY and CDR2 SMNVEV (reference sequence). The V and J ends lost 4 bases and 0 bases, in that order; junction bases with no gene match: 6. CDR3 DNA sequence: TGTGCCAGCAGTTATGGGACAGGGGAAGATAGCAATCAGCCCCAGCATTTT. Its translation: CASSYGTGEDSNQPQHF.

The chain employs TRBV9 and TRBJ2-5; D unclear. The CDR3 has 15 residues. Trimming stripped 3 bases from V and 4 bases from J, with 16 bases between. The germline V gene encodes CDR1 SGDLS and CDR2 YYNGEE. This chain's CDR3 is CASSALPSTGETQYF. CDR3 sequence (DNA): TGTGCCAGCAGCGCCCTCCCTTCTACCGGAGAGACCCAGTACTTC.

The chain links TRBV29-1 to TRBJ2-5, with 12 bases that match TRBD2. There are 16 residues in the CDR3. Per the germline V gene, CDR1 is SQVTM and CDR2 is ANQGSEA. V dropped 4 bases and J dropped 4; count of bases not matched to a gene: 10. The CDR3 nucleotides read TGCAGCGTTGCTGGACTAGCGGGAATTGTTCGAGAGACCCAGTACTTC. The encoded protein is CSVAGLAGIVRETQYF.

The rearrangement joins TRBV5-4 to TRBJ2-2; 9 bases map to TRBD1. The CDR3 has 16 amino acids. The ends lost 6 bases at V and 6 bases at J; junction bases unmatched: 12. Germline V gene lookup returns CDR1 SGHNT and CDR2 YYREEE (reference sequence). For the CDR3, the DNA is TGTGCCAGCACCGTACCGGGACAGGGTGGTGCCGGGGAGCTGTTTTTT. Its translation is CASTVPGQGGAGELFF.

The V gene is TRBV3-1 (or the pseudogene TRBV3-2), the J gene TRBJ2-1, with unresolved D. Germline assignment: CDR1 LGHDT and CDR2 YNNKEL (reference sequence). Trimming left V 1 base short and J 7 bases short, with 17 bases between. This CDR3 spans 16 amino acids. This CDR3 is CASSQVQFPDKNEQFF. The CDR3 bases are TGTGCCAGCAGCCAAGTTCAGTTCCCTGACAAAAATGAGCAGTTCTTC.

This sequence joins TRBV2 and TRBJ2-2; the D gene is possibly TRBD1 (5 bases). CDR3 length: 14 amino acids. V lost 4 bases, J lost 0 bases, and 6 bases lay in between. Germline CDR1 and CDR2: SNHLY and FYNNEI. CDR3 in DNA: TGTGCCAGCAGTGTAGGGGCGAACACCGGGGAGCTGTTTTTT. As protein: CASSVGANTGELFF. Full variable domain (rest looked up from reference TRBV2 and TRBJ2-2): EPEVTQTPSHQVTQMGQEVILRCVPISNHLYFYWYRQILGQKVEFLVSFYNNEISEKSEIFDDQFSVERPDGSNFTLKIRSTKLEDSAMYFCASSVGANTGELFFGEGSRLTVL.

This sequence joins TRBV4-1 and TRBJ1-2; 9 bases line up with TRBD1. Losses at the gene ends were 3 bases for V and 9 bases for J; bases not matched to a gene: 5. In germline, CDR1 is MGHRA, CDR2 YSYEKL. The CDR3 sequence is 13 residues long. CDR3 protein: CASSQGTGSSYTF. The CDR3 nucleotides read TGCGCCAGCAGCCAGGGGACAGGGAGTAGCTACACCTTC.

This clone was observed a single time. This chain joins TRBV9 and TRBJ2-5, with 8 bases fitting TRBD2. CDR1 is SGDLS and CDR2 is YYNGEE in the germline V gene. Losses at the gene ends were 0 bases for V and 5 bases for J; bases not matched to a gene: 0. The CDR3 contains 13 residues. This CDR3 is CASSVAGGETQYF. CDR3 sequence (DNA): TGTGCCAGCAGCGTAGCGGGAGGGGAGACCCAGTACTTC.

The V and J genes are TRBV4-3 and TRBJ1-6; 10 bases are shared with TRBD1. The CDR3 is 18 residues long. The V segment lost 0 bases and the J segment 10 bases; nucleotides outside the gene matches: 12. The germline V gene has CDR1 LGHNA and CDR2 YSLEER. The CDR3 protein is CASSQDAFDRGLGSPLHF. The CDR3 region has the DNA TGCGCCAGCAGCCAAGACGCATTTGACAGGGGGCTAGGATCACCCCTCCACTTT.

The chain uses TRBV5-1 and TRBJ1-2; 7 positions agree with TRBD1. Trimming removed 0 bases from V and 8 bases from J; junction bases left unmatched: 4. The CDR3 runs to 13 residues. The germline V gene encodes CDR1 SGHRS and CDR2 YFSETQ. The CDR3 is CASSLEQGRGYTF. CDR3 in DNA: TGCGCCAGCAGCTTGGAACAGGGGAGGGGCTACACCTTC.

The chain links TRBV18 to TRBJ1-5; D call uncertain. Germline V gives CDR1 KGHSH, CDR2 LQKENI. V lost 3 bases to trimming and J lost 4 bases, with 16 bases between them. The CDR3 is 16 residues long. The CDR3 region is CASSPSLVERNQPQHF. CDR3 sequence (DNA): TGTGCCAGCTCACCTTCATTGGTCGAGAGGAATCAGCCCCAGCATTTT.

The rearrangement uses TRBV14 and TRBJ1-2, with D tentatively TRBD1 (5 bases). The CDR3 covers 13 residues. V lost 0 bases and J lost 8, with 10 bases in between. The V gene's germline CDR1 is SGHDN and CDR2 FVKESK. CDR3 protein: CASSQERGSGYTF. The CDR3 region has the DNA TGTGCCAGCAGCCAAGAACGGGGGTCGGGCTACACCTTC.

This chain uses TRBV6-2 or TRBV6-3 with TRBJ2-7; D is undetermined. The CDR3 covers 14 residues. V lost 0 bases to trimming and J lost 5 bases, with 11 bases between them. CDR1 is MNHEY and CDR2 is SVGEGT in the germline V gene. As DNA, the CDR3 is TGTGCCAGCAGTTACTCGCCTCCACGGGACGAGCAGTACTTC. Translating it yields CASSYSPPRDEQYF.

This clone occurred a few times. The chain carries TRBV6-5 and TRBJ1-5, with TRBD1 matching over 8 bases. Per germline, CDR1 MNHEY and CDR2 SVGAGI. The CDR3 covers 14 residues. V lost 5 bases, J lost 3 bases, and 3 bases stayed unmatched. This CDR3 is CASSLGQDNQPQHF. CDR3 nucleotide sequence: TGTGCCAGCAGTCTGGGACAGGACAATCAGCCCCAGCATTTT.

The chain recombines TRBV5-4 with TRBJ2-3; D is ambiguous. Germline V gene lookup returns CDR1 SGHNT and CDR2 YYREEE (reference sequence). This CDR3 comprises 12 residues. Trimming took off 5 bases at V and 6 bases at J, with 10 bases between the two ends. CDR3 sequence: CASSFLRDTQYF. The CDR3 bases are TGTGCCAGCAGTTTTCTTCGGGATACGCAGTATTTT.

There are a few counts of this clone. Other DNA sequences in the sample encode the same CDR3. The V gene is TRBV25-1, the J gene TRBJ1-4; a possible D gene is TRBD1 (5 bases). Looked up from germline, CDR1 is MGHDK and CDR2 is SYGVNS. The CDR3 spans 14 residues. V lost 4 bases, J lost 2 bases, and 8 bases lay in between. This CDR3 is CASSAQGTNEKLFF. CDR3 nucleotide sequence: TGTGCCAGCAGTGCGCAGGGCACTAATGAAAAACTGTTTTTT.

This clone was observed once. This sequence joins TRBV11-3 and TRBJ2-2; D not resolved. Trimming cost V 0 bases and J 8 bases, with 4 bases left between them. The CDR3 extends over 12 amino acids. CDR1 and CDR2 (germline): SGHNT, YENEEA. The CDR3 DNA follows: TGTGCCAGCAGCTTAGATCGTGGGGAGCTGTTTTTT. Translating gives CASSLDRGELFF.

This CDR3 reads CASSYSRGTQYF. CDR3 bases: TGTGCCAGCAGTTACTCTAGGGGGACCCAGTACTTC. The V call is TRBV6-5, the J call TRBJ2-5; the D gene is possibly TRBD1 (5 bases). The CDR3 totals 12 residues. Germline V gene lookup returns CDR1 MNHEY and CDR2 SVGAGI. Trimming stripped 0 bases from V and 7 bases from J, with 6 bases between.

The J gene is TRBJ1-1, the V gene TRBV19, with D maybe TRBD1 (6 bases). The CDR3 runs 13 residues. Germline lookup yields CDR1 LNHDA and CDR2 SQIVND (reference sequence). Trimming left V 6 bases short and J 1 base short, with 9 bases between. DNA of the CDR3: TGTGCCAGTAGGGAACAGGGGAACACTGAAGCTTTCTTT. Translating it yields CASREQGNTEAFF.

The chain has TRBV5-1 and TRBJ2-3; D is perhaps TRBD2 (5 bases). V was cut by 0 bases and J by 2 bases, with 19 bases left in between. The CDR3 runs to 18 residues. The germline CDR1 and CDR2 sequences are SGHRS and YFSETQ. The DNA for the CDR3 is TGCGCCAGCAGCTTGGTGCCCATGAAGGAGGAGTACACAGATACGCAGTATTTT. This sequence encodes CASSLVPMKEEYTDTQYF.

The chain joins TRBV4-2 to TRBJ2-7, with 9 bases that match TRBD2. Per germline, CDR1 LGHNA and CDR2 YNFKEQ. The ends lost 1 base at V and 0 bases at J; junction bases unmatched: 7. The CDR3 is 17 amino acids. As DNA, the CDR3 is TGTGCCAGCAGCCAAGTCAATCTAGCGGGGAGCTCCTACGAGCAGTACTTC. Its protein is CASSQVNLAGSSYEQYF.

The chain employs TRBV5-1 and TRBJ1-3; tentatively, D is TRBD1 (5 bases). The V gene lost 4 bases and the J gene lost 0 bases, with 14 bases spanning the gap. The CDR3 spans 16 residues. Germline V gives CDR1 SGHRS, CDR2 YFSETQ. The CDR3 DNA follows: TGCGCCAGCAGCCCCCCGGAGGGGAGCTCTGGAAACACCATATATTTT. Protein product: CASSPPEGSSGNTIYF.

The chain couples TRBV5-4 to TRBJ2-1; D perhaps matches TRBD2 (5 bases). Trimming took 4 bases from V and 9 from J, leaving 11 bases between them. In germline, CDR1 is SGHNT, CDR2 YYREEE (reference sequence). The CDR3 spans 12 residues. CDR3 nucleotide sequence: TGTGCCAGCAGCCATCGTGAGGGTGAGCAGTTCTTC. Residues: CASSHREGEQFF.

The chain joins TRBV7-9 to TRBJ2-5, with 7 nucleotides matching TRBD2. Germline V gene lookup returns CDR1 SEHNR and CDR2 FQNEAQ (reference sequence). The CDR3 is 13 residues long. Germline trimming cut 4 bases from V and 3 bases from J; bases unmatched to any gene: 2. CDR3 sequence: CASSWGGEETQYF. CDR3 bases: TGTGCCAGCAGCTGGGGAGGGGAAGAGACCCAGTACTTC. Drawing the rest from reference TRBV7-9 and TRBJ2-5, the complete variable domain is DTGVSQNPRHKITKRGQNVTFRCDPISEHNRLYWYRQTLGQGPEFLTYFQNEAQLEKSRLLSDRFSAERPKGSFSTLEIQRTEQGDSAMYLCASSWGGEETQYFGPGTRLLVL.

The rearrangement uses TRBV10-3 and TRBJ2-7, with 10 bases lining up with TRBD1. V was pared by 10 bases and J by 2 bases, with 11 bases of the junction left unmatched. Germline V gene lookup returns CDR1 ENHRY and CDR2 SYGVKD. The CDR3 length is 15 residues. The CDR3 here is CATSSTGTGAYEQYF. As DNA, the CDR3 is TGTGCCACCTCCTCCACCGGGACAGGGGCCTACGAGCAGTACTTC.

J is TRBJ1-1 and V is TRBV6-5; no reliable D call. The CDR3 consists of 12 residues. The V gene lost 6 bases and the J gene lost 11 bases, with 16 bases spanning the gap. Germline V CDR1 and CDR2: MNHEY, SVGAGI. The CDR3: CASRSTDLGAFF. DNA of the CDR3: TGTGCCAGCAGATCTACAGATCTTGGTGCTTTCTTT.

The chain links TRBV9 to TRBJ2-7; a weak D match, TRBD2 (6 bases). Per the germline V gene, CDR1 is SGDLS and CDR2 is YYNGEE. The CDR3 runs 16 residues. Between the trimmed V and J ends, which lost 0 bases and 2 bases, there was a span of 15 bases. The CDR3 loop is CASSVAASAQAYEQYF. CDR3 in DNA: TGTGCCAGCAGCGTAGCAGCTAGCGCACAAGCCTACGAGCAGTACTTC.

The chain carries TRBV25-1 and TRBJ2-2, with 7 bases matching TRBD2. CDR3 size: 16 residues. J was trimmed by 3 bases and V by 1 base; bases with no gene match: 5. Germline assignment: CDR1 MGHDK and CDR2 SYGVNS. This CDR3 reads CASSESPSGYTGELFF. Written as DNA, the CDR3 is TGTGCCAGCAGTGAATCCCCTAGCGGTTACACCGGGGAGCTGTTTTTT.